The following is a TCR beta chain sequence with its context. Original processing methods: Cell counts per sample came from amplifying reference gene primers. Clones were read by immunoSEQ multiplex PCR, and TCRdb kept only the in-frame ones, dropping some. The V and J calls and the clone size are those of that table, but D and trimming were determined from the DNA. There are more than 200,000 clones in the sample; 65% to 85% occur only once, and 7% to 10% lies in the top ten. The CDR3 length is 16 residues. J lost 7 bases, V lost 1 base, and 10 bases had no gene match. The V gene's germline CDR1 is SQVTM and CDR2 ANQGSEA. The sample originates from a study of blood T cell repertoires in COVID-19. Study details: Sites in the United States, Italy and Spain provided acute and convalescent COVID-19 samples. The analysed material was cDNA or gDNA that came from T cells, B-cell-depleted T cells, or PBMCs.

The chain couples TRBV29-1 to TRBJ2-2; 9 bases match TRBD2. This sequence originates from a woman aged 50 to 65 with acute or convalescent COVID-19. Sequences were obtained from peripheral blood. As DNA, the CDR3 is TGCAGCGTTGAAGGTCGTAGCGGGAGTGCGGTCGGGGAGCTGTTTTTT. This sequence encodes CSVEGRSGSAVGELFF.